This T cell receptor (beta chain) originates from a study of Graves' ophthalmopathy and Graves' hyperthyroidism. RNA transcripts served as template for amplifying TCR beta CDR3 sequences. Second-round multiplex PCR came after first-round RT-PCR with HTBI primers. MiXCR, run by TCRdb on the multiplex PCR reads, gives a single entry per CDR3 protein. Here the sample spans approximately 380,000 distinct CDR3 sequences, roughly 21% being singletons. A volume of 8 to 10 ml of fresh peripheral blood supplied the PBMCs. This clonotype has at least ten counts. The ends were cut back, 5 bases at V and 4 bases at J, with 20 bases in the middle. Germline loops: CDR1 MNHNS, CDR2 SASEGT. The CDR3 covers 16 residues.

The sample was peripheral blood. This chain uses TRBV6-1 with TRBJ2-5; D not resolved. This receptor was taken from a woman aged 18-35 years with stable Graves' hyperthyroidism. CDR3 DNA: TGTGCCAGCAGTCAAAGGCCTCAGAAAAGAACAGAGACCCAGTACTTC. This gives the protein CASSQRPQKRTETQYF.